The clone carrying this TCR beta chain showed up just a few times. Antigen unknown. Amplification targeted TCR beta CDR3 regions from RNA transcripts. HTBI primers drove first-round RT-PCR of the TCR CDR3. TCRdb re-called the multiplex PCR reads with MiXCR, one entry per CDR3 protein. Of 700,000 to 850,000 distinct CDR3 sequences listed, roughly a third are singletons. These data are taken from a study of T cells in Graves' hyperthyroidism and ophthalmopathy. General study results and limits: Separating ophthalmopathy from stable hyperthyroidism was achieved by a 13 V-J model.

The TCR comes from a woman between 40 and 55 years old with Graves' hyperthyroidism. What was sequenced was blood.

CDR3 in DNA: TGTGCCAGCAGTTTACAGGGACGAACCTATAATTCACCCCTCCACTTT. It is translated as CASSLQGRTYNSPLHF. The chain carries TRBV28 and TRBJ1-6, with D possibly TRBD1 on 5 matching bases. V was cut by 2 bases and J by 2 bases, with 10 bases left in between. Germline CDR1 reads MDHEN; CDR2 reads SYDVKM. CDR3 size: 16 residues.